The T cell receptor beta chain under discussion was sequenced for a study of T cell changes during pregnancy in multiple sclerosis. Clones were sequenced by immunoSEQ multiplex PCR, and TCRdb holds only the in-frame ones, with some missing. The repertoire holds about 59,000 clones, with 90% to 95% as singletons. CDR3 size: 15 residues. The V gene's germline CDR1 is KGHSH and CDR2 LQKENI. Trimming at V came to 1 base and at J to 4 bases, leaving 4 bases not matched to a gene. The chain recombines TRBV18 with TRBJ1-2, with 9 bases identical to TRBD1. The sequenced sample was peripheral blood, obtained in the third trimester of pregnancy. The source is a female donor in good health, enrolled as a control in a pregnancy study. The CDR3 DNA is TGTGCCAGCTCACCACGGACAGGGGACAGCTATGGCTACACCTTC. Its protein is CASSPRTGDSYGYTF. The full variable domain, completed using reference TRBV18 and TRBJ1-2, is NAGVMQNPRHLVRRRGQEARLRCSPMKGHSHVYWYRQLPEEGLKFMVYLQKENIIDESGMPKERFSAEFPKEGPSILRIQQVVRGDSAAYFCASSPRTGDSYGYTFGSGTRLTVV.